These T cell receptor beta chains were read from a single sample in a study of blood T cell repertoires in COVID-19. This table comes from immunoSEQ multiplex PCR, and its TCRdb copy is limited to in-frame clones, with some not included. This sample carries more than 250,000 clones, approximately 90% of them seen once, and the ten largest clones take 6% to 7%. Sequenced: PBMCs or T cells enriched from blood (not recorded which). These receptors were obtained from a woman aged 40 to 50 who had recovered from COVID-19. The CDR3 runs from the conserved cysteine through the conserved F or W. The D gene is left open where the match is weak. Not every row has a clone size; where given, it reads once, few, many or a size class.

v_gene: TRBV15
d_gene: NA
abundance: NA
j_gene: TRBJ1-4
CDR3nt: TGTGCCACCAGCAGATCGGAGCGCGGGCATGAAAAACTGTTTTTT
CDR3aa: CATSRSERGHEKLFF

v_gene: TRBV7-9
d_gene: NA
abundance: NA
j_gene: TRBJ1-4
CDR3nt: TGTGCCAGCAGCTTACAGGGGCAGAGGGATGAAAAACTGTTTTTT
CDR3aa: CASSLQGQRDEKLFF

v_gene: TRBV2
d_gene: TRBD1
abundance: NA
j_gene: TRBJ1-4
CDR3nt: TGTGCCAGCAGGGCCGACAGGGCAACTAATGAAAAACTGTTTTTT
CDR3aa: CASRADRATNEKLFF

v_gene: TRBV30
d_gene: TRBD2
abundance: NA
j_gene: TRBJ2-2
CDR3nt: TGTGCCTGGAGTGTTCTAGCGGGTGACACCGGGGAGCTGTTTTTT
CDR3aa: CAWSVLAGDTGELFF

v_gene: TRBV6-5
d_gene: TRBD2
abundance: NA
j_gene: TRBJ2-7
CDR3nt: TGTGCCAGCAGTTACGAGCGGGGCGGCCCCTACGAGCAGTACTTC
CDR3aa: CASSYERGGPYEQYF

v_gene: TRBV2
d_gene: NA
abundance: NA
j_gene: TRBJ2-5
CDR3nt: TGTGCCAGCAGAGGACAGCTCCAAGAGACCCAGTACTTC
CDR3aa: CASRGQLQETQYF

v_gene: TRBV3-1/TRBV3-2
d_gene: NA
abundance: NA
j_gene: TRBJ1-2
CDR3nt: TGTGCCAGCAGCCTAGCTAGCTATGGCTACACCTTC
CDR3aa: CASSLASYGYTF

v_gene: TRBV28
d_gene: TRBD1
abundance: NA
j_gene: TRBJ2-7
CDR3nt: TGTGCCACCGGAACGGGACAGAGATCCTACGAGCAGTACTTC
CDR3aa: CATGTGQRSYEQYF

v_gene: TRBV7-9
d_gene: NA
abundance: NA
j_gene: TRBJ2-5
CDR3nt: TGTGCCAGCAGCTTATTTGGGGCCCAAGAGACCCAGTACTTC
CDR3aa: CASSLFGAQETQYF

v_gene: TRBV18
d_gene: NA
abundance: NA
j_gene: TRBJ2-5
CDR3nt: TGTGCCAGCTCACCACATCCGGGAGCAAGCGAGACCCAGTACTTC
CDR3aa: CASSPHPGASETQYF

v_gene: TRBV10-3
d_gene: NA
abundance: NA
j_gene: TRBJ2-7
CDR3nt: TGTGCCATCAGTGCCGACAGCCAGATCTACGAGCAGTACTTC
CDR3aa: CAISADSQIYEQYF

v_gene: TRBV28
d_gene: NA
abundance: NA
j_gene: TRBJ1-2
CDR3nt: TGTGCCAGCAGTCAGAGGGCAGTAGCTAACTATGGCTACACCTTC
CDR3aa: CASSQRAVANYGYTF

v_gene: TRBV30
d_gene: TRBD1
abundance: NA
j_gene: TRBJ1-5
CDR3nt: TGTGCCTGGAAGGGGGCTAGCAATCAGCCCCAGCATTTT
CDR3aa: CAWKGASNQPQHF

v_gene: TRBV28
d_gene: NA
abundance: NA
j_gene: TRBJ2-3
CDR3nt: TGTGCCAGCGCTGGGGACACCTCGAGCACAGATACGCAGTATTTT
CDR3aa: CASAGDTSSTDTQYF

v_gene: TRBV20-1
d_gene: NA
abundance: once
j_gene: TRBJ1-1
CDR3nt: TGCAGTGCTAGAGTCGACACTGAAGCTTTCTTT
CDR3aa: CSARVDTEAFF

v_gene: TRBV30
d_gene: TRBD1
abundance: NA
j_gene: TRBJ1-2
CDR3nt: TGTGCCTGGAGTCGAAGACAGGGCTATGGCTACACCTTC
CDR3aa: CAWSRRQGYGYTF

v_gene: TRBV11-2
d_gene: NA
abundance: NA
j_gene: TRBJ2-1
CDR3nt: TGTGCCAGCAGCTCAGGGGTGGCGAATGAGCAGTTCTTC
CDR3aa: CASSSGVANEQFF

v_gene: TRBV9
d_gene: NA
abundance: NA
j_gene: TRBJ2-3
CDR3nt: TGTGCCAGCAGCGGCAACCAGGGTGCAGATACGCAGTATTTT
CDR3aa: CASSGNQGADTQYF

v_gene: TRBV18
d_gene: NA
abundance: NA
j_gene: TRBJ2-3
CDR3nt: TGTGCCAGCTCACCATTTGATGCAGGGGCTGGCACAGATACGCAGTATTTT
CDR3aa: CASSPFDAGAGTDTQYF

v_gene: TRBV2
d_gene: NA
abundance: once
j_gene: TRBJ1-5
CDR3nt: TGTGCCAGCAGTGTCTTTCAGGAGGCCGGGAATCAGCCCCAGCATTTT
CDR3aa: CASSVFQEAGNQPQHF

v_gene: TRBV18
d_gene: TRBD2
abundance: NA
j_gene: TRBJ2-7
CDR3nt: TGTGCCAGCTCACCAGCGGGAGGGCCGGGGGAGCAGTACTTC
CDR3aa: CASSPAGGPGEQYF

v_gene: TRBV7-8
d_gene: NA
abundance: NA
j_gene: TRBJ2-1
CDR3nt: TGTGCCAGCAGCTTCTCCGTTGGGCCTGGCGATGAGCAGTTCTTC
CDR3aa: CASSFSVGPGDEQFF

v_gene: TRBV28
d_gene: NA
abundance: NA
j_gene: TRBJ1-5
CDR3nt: TGTGCCAGCAAACAGGAATATTTTTATAGCAATCAGCCCCAGCATTTT
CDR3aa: CASKQEYFYSNQPQHF

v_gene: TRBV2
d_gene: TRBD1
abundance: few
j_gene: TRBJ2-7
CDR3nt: TGTGCCAGCAGTCGGCAGGGGGCCGACGAGCAGTACTTC
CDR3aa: CASSRQGADEQYF